A single sample gave rise to the 29 T cell receptor beta chains below, sequenced in a study of blood T cell repertoires in COVID-19. Using immunoSEQ multiplex PCR, the repertoire was profiled, and TCRdb retains in-frame clones only, with some absent. The data contain about 42,000 clones, more than 75% of them singletons. The sample comprised peripheral blood. The receptors derive from a woman in her 70s in a cohort sampled during active COVID-19.

The gene calls are TRBV14 and TRBJ1-1; 10 bases line up with TRBD1. CDR3 size: 14 residues. Trimming took 4 bases from V and 10 from J; bases not matched to a gene: 9. The germline V gene has CDR1 SGHDN and CDR2 FVKESK. CDR3 residues: CASSLGTGAEGAFF. Here the CDR3 DNA reads TGTGCCAGCAGCCTCGGGACAGGGGCCGAGGGAGCTTTCTTT.

The chain joins TRBV4-2 to TRBJ2-1; 15 nucleotides agree with TRBD2. Germline lookup yields CDR1 LGHNA and CDR2 YNFKEQ. The V and J ends lost 4 bases and 0 bases, in that order; junction bases with no gene match: 10. This CDR3 has 20 residues. The CDR3 loop is CASSPRGLAGGGSSYNEQFF. CDR3 bases: TGTGCCAGCAGCCCGCGGGGACTAGCGGGAGGTGGAAGCTCCTACAATGAGCAGTTCTTC.

The V gene is TRBV10-3, the J gene TRBJ1-5, with 9 positions matching TRBD1. In germline, CDR1 is ENHRY, CDR2 SYGVKD. The CDR3 has 17 residues. V lost 5 bases, J lost 6 bases, and 14 bases stayed unmatched. This chain's CDR3 is CAISPGNRGQFGQPQHF. The DNA for the CDR3 is TGTGCCATCAGTCCCGGCAACAGGGGGCAATTCGGTCAGCCCCAGCATTTT.

The rearrangement joins TRBV7-8 to TRBJ2-3, with TRBD2 matching over 8 bases. This CDR3 has 16 amino acids. Germline CDR1 reads SGHVS; CDR2 reads FQNEAQ. Trimming removed 1 base from V and 3 bases from J; junction bases left unmatched: 6. As DNA, the CDR3 is TGTGCCAGCAGCTTAGGACCGGGAGGGCCGACAGATACGCAGTATTTT. Its translation: CASSLGPGGPTDTQYF.

V is TRBV6-2 or TRBV6-3 and J is TRBJ1-5; 9 bases are shared with TRBD1. After removal of 5 bases from V and 4 bases from J, the junction contained 12 bases not matched to a gene. This CDR3 has 17 residues. CDR1 MNHEY and CDR2 SVGEGT come from the germline V gene. CDR3 amino acids: CASSTRNYRGPNQPQHF. In DNA, the CDR3 is TGTGCCAGCAGTACGAGAAACTACAGGGGGCCAAATCAGCCCCAGCATTTT.

The rearrangement joins TRBV30 to TRBJ2-7; 7 nucleotides align to TRBD1. Germline V CDR1 and CDR2: GTSNPN, SVGIG (reference sequence). The CDR3 is 14 amino acids. J was trimmed by 2 bases and V by 5 bases; bases with no gene match: 9. This CDR3 reads CAWVPGDSTYEQYF. DNA for the CDR3: TGTGCCTGGGTGCCAGGGGACAGTACCTACGAGCAGTACTTC.

The chain joins TRBV10-3 to TRBJ1-2, with 10 bases identical to TRBD1. The CDR3 is made up of 15 amino acids. Germline V lookup: CDR1 ENHRY, CDR2 SYGVKD. J lost 7 bases, V lost 6 bases, and 11 bases had no gene match. CDR3 in amino acids: CAIRAGTGEVRGYTF. For the CDR3, the DNA is TGTGCCATCAGGGCCGGGACAGGGGAAGTTCGTGGCTACACCTTC.

This chain joins TRBV9 and TRBJ2-1; 10 bases line up with TRBD2. The V gene's germline CDR1 is SGDLS and CDR2 YYNGEE. This CDR3 region has 16 residues. The trim removed 0 bases at V and 7 bases at J, leaving 7 bases unmatched. This chain's CDR3 is CASSVEGLAGVNEQFF. The DNA for the CDR3 is TGTGCCAGCAGCGTAGAAGGGCTAGCGGGAGTGAATGAGCAGTTCTTC.

CDR3 region: CASSSGTGYSNQPQHF. The CDR3 DNA reads TGTGCCAGCAGTTCCGGGACAGGCTATAGCAATCAGCCCCAGCATTTT. The chain is built from TRBV28 and TRBJ1-5, with 8 bases that match TRBD1. CDR3 length: 16 amino acids. V shed 4 bases and J 0 bases; nucleotides not matched to a gene: 5. Germline V gene data show CDR1 as MDHEN and CDR2 as SYDVKM.

The chain couples TRBV7-9 to TRBJ1-1; maybe TRBD1 (6 bases). There are 15 residues in the CDR3. V was trimmed by 4 bases and J by 0 bases, leaving 12 bases between them. The germline gives CDR1 SEHNR, CDR2 FQNEAQ (reference sequence). CDR3 loop: CASSSRGGVNTEAFF. Written as DNA, the CDR3 is TGTGCCAGCAGCTCCAGGGGTGGTGTGAACACTGAAGCTTTCTTT.

This chain links TRBV5-1 with TRBJ2-1, with unresolved D. Germline CDR1 is SGHRS and CDR2 is YFSETQ. CDR3 length: 12 residues. V was trimmed by 4 bases and J by 5 bases, leaving 7 bases between them. CDR3 DNA sequence: TGCGCCAGCAGCCTACAGAACAATGAGCAGTTCTTC. Translation: CASSLQNNEQFF.

The J gene is TRBJ2-6, the V gene TRBV18; D unresolved. The CDR3 is 15 residues long. V lost 2 bases and J lost 1, with 6 bases in between. From germline, CDR1 is KGHSH and CDR2 LQKENI. The CDR3 nucleotides are TGTGCCAGCTCACCAAAGAGGTCTGGGGCCAACGTCCTGACTTTC. Protein: CASSPKRSGANVLTF.

The rearrangement uses TRBV5-1 and TRBJ2-3; D is uncertain. Germline CDR1 reads SGHRS; CDR2 reads YFSETQ. The CDR3 is 15 amino acids. V was trimmed by 4 bases and J by 0 bases, leaving 12 bases between them. The CDR3 region is CASSLSTASTDTQYF. Written as DNA, the CDR3 is TGCGCCAGCAGCCTAAGTACCGCTAGCACAGATACGCAGTATTTT.

The rearrangement links TRBV27 to TRBJ2-3, with 10 bases matching TRBD2. This CDR3 comprises 18 residues. J was trimmed by 4 bases and V by 6 bases; bases with no gene match: 16. Germline V gene sequence: CDR1 MNHEY, CDR2 SMNVEV (reference sequence). In DNA, the CDR3 is TGTGCCAGCAGCCCCTCGAGGAGGCTAGCGGGAGACCCAGATACGCAGTATTTT. Translation gives CASSPSRRLAGDPDTQYF.

The chain joins TRBV5-1 to TRBJ2-6; D unclear. The CDR3 totals 16 residues. Germline V gene lookup returns CDR1 SGHRS and CDR2 YFSETQ. Trimming stripped 0 bases from V and 1 base from J, with 8 bases between. DNA for the CDR3: TGCGCCAGCAGCTTGGCCTCGGGTTCTGGGGCCAACGTCCTGACTTTC. Protein sequence: CASSLASGSGANVLTF.

This clone was recorded a few times. The rearrangement links TRBV27 to TRBJ1-6, with D tentatively TRBD1 (5 bases). V lost 4 bases and J 0 bases, leaving 10 bases between the germline ends. This CDR3 is built from 16 residues. Germline-derived CDR1 and CDR2 are MNHEY and SMNVEV (reference sequence). The CDR3 here is CASSWGPSSYNSPLHF. As DNA, the CDR3 is TGTGCCAGCAGTTGGGGCCCCAGCTCCTATAATTCACCCCTCCACTTT.

The sample holds one count of this clone. The V gene is TRBV6-5, the J gene TRBJ2-1, with unresolved D. V lost 10 bases and J lost 2, with 9 bases in between. The CDR3 totals 12 residues. Per germline, CDR1 MNHEY and CDR2 SVGAGI. CDR3 protein: CATLPAYNEQFF. CDR3 sequence (DNA): TGTGCCACCCTACCCGCCTACAATGAGCAGTTCTTC.

The chain carries TRBV21-1 and TRBJ1-1. TRBV21-1 is designated a pseudogene. The CDR3 loop spans 16 amino acids. CDR3 region: CASIAGFSLQNTEAFF. Written as DNA, the CDR3 is TGTGCCAGCATCGCGGGTTTTTCCCTGCAAAACACTGAAGCTTTCTTT.

The rearrangement uses TRBV19 and TRBJ1-4; perhaps TRBD1 as D (5 bases). The germline V gene has CDR1 LNHDA and CDR2 SQIVND (reference sequence). The V end lost 6 bases, the J end lost 8 bases, and 25 bases lay between the germline ends. The CDR3 contains 17 residues. The CDR3 protein is CASRRKQEPPMQEKLFF. CDR3 DNA sequence: TGTGCCAGTAGACGAAAACAGGAACCACCTATGCAAGAAAAACTGTTTTTT.

The rearrangement joins TRBV12-3 or TRBV12-4 to TRBJ1-2; D perhaps matches TRBD1 (6 bases). This CDR3 contains 13 residues. With 6 bases removed from V and 3 bases from J, the gap between germline ends came to 11 bases. CDR3 loop: CASSAGADYGYTF. The CDR3 region has the DNA TGTGCCAGCAGCGCAGGGGCCGACTATGGCTACACCTTC.

V usage is TRBV9 and J usage is TRBJ2-1, with D uncertain. The CDR3 sequence is 15 residues long. Germline CDR1 and CDR2: SGDLS and YYNGEE. Deletions cut 3 bases from V and 15 bases from J, with 25 bases between. The CDR3 DNA follows: TGTGCCAGCAGCGATCAAGCAGCCACCCTCTCACGACTGTTCTTC. Protein sequence: CASSDQAATLSRLFF.

The chain links TRBV2 to TRBJ2-3; no firm D call. Deletions cut 4 bases from V and 0 bases from J, with 5 bases between. CDR1 SNHLY and CDR2 FYNNEI come from the germline V gene. This CDR3 comprises 13 residues. CDR3 in amino acids: CASSGESTDTQYF. CDR3 sequence (DNA): TGTGCCAGCAGTGGCGAGAGCACAGATACGCAGTATTTT.

This clone has just one count. V gene TRBV14 combines with J gene TRBJ1-1; a weak D match, TRBD1 (5 bases). CDR1 is SGHDN, CDR2 FVKESK, per germline. Deletions cut 4 bases from V and 5 bases from J, with 11 bases between. The CDR3 contains 13 residues. CDR3 protein: CASSPAEGTEAFF. The CDR3 region has the DNA TGTGCCAGCAGCCCGGCGGAGGGGACTGAAGCTTTCTTT. Looking up the rest from reference TRBV14 and TRBJ1-1 gives the full variable domain: EAGVTQFPSHSVIEKGQTVTLRCDPISGHDNLYWYRRVMGKEIKFLLHFVKESKQDESGMPNNRFLAERTGGTYSTLKVQPAELEDSGVYFCASSPAEGTEAFFGQGTRLTVV.

The chain joins TRBV19 to TRBJ2-3; D might be TRBD2 (5 bases). CDR3 length: 13 amino acids. The germline gives CDR1 LNHDA, CDR2 SQIVND (reference sequence). Trimming took off 6 bases at V and 5 bases at J, with 12 bases between the two ends. The CDR3, as DNA: TGTGCCAGTAGGCGATCAGGAGGAGATACGCAGTATTTT. This encodes CASRRSGGDTQYF.

The V call is TRBV19, the J call TRBJ2-7, with TRBD1 identical over 8 bases. The CDR3 is 15 amino acids. The germline CDR1 and CDR2 sequences are LNHDA and SQIVND (reference sequence). V was clipped by 4 bases and J by 0 bases; unmatched bases: 5. CDR3 sequence (DNA): TGTGCCAGTAGTACAGGGGGCGCAAGCTCCTACGAGCAGTACTTC. Protein sequence: CASSTGGASSYEQYF.

This rearrangement joins TRBV4-1 to TRBJ2-1; 7 nucleotides match TRBD1. Germline V gene lookup returns CDR1 MGHRA and CDR2 YSYEKL. V shed 0 bases, J shed 4 bases, and the junction held 3 bases outside the gene matches. The CDR3 sequence is 15 residues long. The CDR3 bases are TGCGCCAGCAGCCAAGAATGGGACAGATACAATGAGCAGTTCTTC. This codes for CASSQEWDRYNEQFF.

V usage is TRBV2 and J usage is TRBJ1-5; possible D gene TRBD1, 5 bases. V lost 3 bases to trimming and J lost 5 bases, with 8 bases between them. The germline V gene encodes CDR1 SNHLY and CDR2 FYNNEI. This CDR3 comprises 13 residues. The CDR3 loop reads CASSDFRDQPQHF. The CDR3 nucleotides read TGTGCCAGCAGTGACTTCAGGGATCAGCCCCAGCATTTT.

The sample holds a few counts of this clone. This sequence joins TRBV13 and TRBJ1-3; D gene ambiguous. V lost 0 bases to trimming and J lost 1 base, with 4 bases between them. Germline CDR1 is PRHDT and CDR2 is FYEKMQ (reference sequence). The CDR3 sequence is 14 residues long. CDR3 bases: TGTGCCAGCAGCTTAGGCGGGTCTGGAAACACCATATATTTT. It codes for CASSLGGSGNTIYF. The full variable domain, in which reference TRBV13 and TRBJ1-3 provide the parts outside the CDR3, is AAGVIQSPRHLIKEKRETATLKCYPIPRHDTVYWYQQGPGQDPQFLISFYEKMQSDKGSIPDRFSAQQFSDYHSELNMSSLELGDSALYFCASSLGGSGNTIYFGEGSWLTVV.

V gene TRBV5-4 combines with J gene TRBJ2-7; TRBD2 matches at 9 bases. The V gene's germline CDR1 is SGHNT and CDR2 YYREEE (reference sequence). J was trimmed by 2 bases and V by 0 bases; bases with no gene match: 9. This CDR3 has 17 amino acids. CDR3 sequence (DNA): TGTGCCAGCAGCTTGGCCATGGCGGGAGGGCCCACCTACGAGCAGTACTTC. Protein product: CASSLAMAGGPTYEQYF.